The present T cell receptor (beta chain) was sequenced within a study of T cells in Graves' hyperthyroidism and ophthalmopathy. The study, taken as a whole, reports: The blood repertoire included most of the expanded thyroid clonotypes above 0.001.

The CDR3 contains 15 residues. V gave up 3 bases and J gave up 6 bases, with 18 bases separating them. Germline values: CDR1 MGHRA, CDR2 YSYEKL. This clonotype was recorded a few times. Its specificity is not known. Authors of the study amplified TCR beta CDR3 regions from RNA transcripts. TCR CDR3 regions were first amplified by RT-PCR with HTBI primers. TCRdb reprocessed the multiplex PCR reads via MiXCR and lists one record per CDR3 protein. The table lists about 200,000 distinct CDR3 sequences, 17% of them singletons. This clonotype was obtained from a woman aged 45-59 years with Graves' hyperthyroidism. The sequencing input was blood. J is TRBJ2-7 and V is TRBV4-1; tentative D call: TRBD2 (6 bases). CDR3 region: CASSHGTGTPSEQYF. The CDR3 region has the DNA TGCGCCAGCAGCCACGGGACCGGGACTCCGTCCGAGCAGTACTTC.